This entry is about one T cell receptor beta chain. The source of the sample is a study of cytomegalovirus exposure and HLA in healthy donors. The PCR employed 60 Vbeta primers together with 13 Jbeta primers. TCRdb keeps only in-frame clones here, not all; method: immunoSEQ multiplex PCR. Among over 100,000 clones, 78% were seen once, and the ten largest hold 3.3%. Germline V gene lookup returns CDR1 SGHNT and CDR2 YYREEE (reference sequence). Trimming stripped 4 bases from V and 4 bases from J, with 14 bases between. CDR3 size: 14 residues. The receptor comes from a woman aged 25 to 39 in good health and CMV-seropositive. Source material: PBMCs. V gene TRBV5-4 combines with J gene TRBJ1-1, with D unclear. Here the CDR3 DNA reads TGTGCCAGCAGCCACGAGGGAGGAGGCACTGAAGCTTTCTTT. Residues: CASSHEGGGTEAFF.